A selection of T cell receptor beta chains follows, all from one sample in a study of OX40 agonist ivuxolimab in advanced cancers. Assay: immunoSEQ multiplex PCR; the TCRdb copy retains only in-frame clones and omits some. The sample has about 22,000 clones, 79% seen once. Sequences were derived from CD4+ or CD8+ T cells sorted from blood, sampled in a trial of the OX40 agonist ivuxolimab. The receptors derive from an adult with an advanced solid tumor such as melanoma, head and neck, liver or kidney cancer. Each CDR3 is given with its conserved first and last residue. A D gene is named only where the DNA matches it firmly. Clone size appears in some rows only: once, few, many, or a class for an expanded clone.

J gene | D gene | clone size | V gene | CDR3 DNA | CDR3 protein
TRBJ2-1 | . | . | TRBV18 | TGTGCCAGCTCACCAAAACAGGCGGTCCACAATGAGCAGTTCTTC | CASSPKQAVHNEQFF
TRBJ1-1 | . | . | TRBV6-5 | TGTGCCAGCAGTTACTCCCAGGGGATGAACACTGAAGCTTTCTTT | CASSYSQGMNTEAFF
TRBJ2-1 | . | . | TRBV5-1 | TGCGCCAGCAGCGACCCCAGTTACAATGAGCAGTTCTTC | CASSDPSYNEQFF
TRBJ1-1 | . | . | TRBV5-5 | TGTGCCAGCAGCGATATCACGAACACTGAAGCTTTCTTT | CASSDITNTEAFF
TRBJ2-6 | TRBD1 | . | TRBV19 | TGTGCCAGTAGTATTGACAGGGGAAGGGCTGGGGCCAACGTCCTGACTTTC | CASSIDRGRAGANVLTF
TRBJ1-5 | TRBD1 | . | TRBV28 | TGTGCCAGCAGCTGGGACAGGGAGCGGGGCAATCAGCCCCAGCATTTT | CASSWDRERGNQPQHF
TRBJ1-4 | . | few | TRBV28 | TGTGCCAGCAGTCTGGGGGAAAAACTGTTTTTT | CASSLGEKLFF
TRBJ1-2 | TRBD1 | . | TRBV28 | TGTGCCAGCAGTATAGACAGGGCTAACTATGGCTACACCTTC | CASSIDRANYGYTF
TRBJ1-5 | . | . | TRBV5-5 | TGTGCCAGCAGCTTAGCTACATGGGGTAGCAATCAGCCCCAGCATTTT | CASSLATWGSNQPQHF
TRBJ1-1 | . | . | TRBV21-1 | TGTGCCAGCAGCAAACTTTCAGTCCCTACCGGGGGGTATGTGAGGATGAACACTGAAGCTTTCTTT | CASSKLSVPTGGYVRMNTEAFF
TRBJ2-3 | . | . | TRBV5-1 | TGCGCCAGCAGCCTCCGGTCCCGGACCCTAGCATTGGTCACAGATACGCAGTATTTT | CASSLRSRTLALVTDTQYF
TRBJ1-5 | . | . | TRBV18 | TGTGCCAGCTCACCTCAGGGGAATAGCAATCAGCCCCAGCATTTT | CASSPQGNSNQPQHF
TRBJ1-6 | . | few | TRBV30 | TGTGCCTGGAAGAAGCTTCCTAATTCACCCCTCCACTTT | CAWKKLPNSPLHF
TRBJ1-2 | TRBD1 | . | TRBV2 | TGTGCCAGCAGTGAGAGGGACAGATTGAGTCTTGGCTACACCTTC | CASSERDRLSLGYTF
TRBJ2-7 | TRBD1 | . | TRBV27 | TGTGCCAGCAGAGAAACCGGGACAGGGAACGTCGAGCAGTACTTC | CASRETGTGNVEQYF
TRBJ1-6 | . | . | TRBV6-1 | TGTGCCAGCAGTGAACCCACAGGGAGAGATTCACCCCTCCACTTT | CASSEPTGRDSPLHF
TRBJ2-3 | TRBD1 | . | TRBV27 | TGTGCCAGCAGTCCACAAATTCAGACAGGGGGCAAATTATCAGATACGCAGTATTTT | CASSPQIQTGGKLSDTQYF
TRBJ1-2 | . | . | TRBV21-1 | TGTGCCAGCAGCAAATGGGGGAGATTAAGGGGACTGTCCTACCACTATGGCTACACCTTC | CASSKWGRLRGLSYHYGYTF
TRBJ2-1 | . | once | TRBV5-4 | TGTGCCAGCAGCTTCGAGGCTTCAAGCTACAATGAGCAGTTCTTC | CASSFEASSYNEQFF
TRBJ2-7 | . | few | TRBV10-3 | TGTGCCATCAGTTCGGACAATTCCTACGAGCAGTACTTC | CAISSDNSYEQYF
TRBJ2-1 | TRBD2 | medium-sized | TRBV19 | TGTGCCAGTAGTACCGGACTAGCGGTGACCGATGAGCAGTTCTTC | CASSTGLAVTDEQFF
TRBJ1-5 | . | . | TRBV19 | TGTGCCAGCATGCGTCAGGAGGCTGCAAGTAATCAGCCCCAGCATTTT | CASMRQEAASNQPQHF
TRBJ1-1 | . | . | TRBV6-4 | TGTGCCAGCAGCGTCGACAGGATGAACACTGAAGCTTTCTTT | CASSVDRMNTEAFF
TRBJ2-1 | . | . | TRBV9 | TGTGCCAGCAGCCCCCGGGACTCCGGCTCCTACAATGAGCAGTTCTTC | CASSPRDSGSYNEQFF
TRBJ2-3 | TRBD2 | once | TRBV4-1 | TGCGCCAGCAGCCAAGAAGATAGCGGGGGGGCAGATACGCAGTATTTT | CASSQEDSGGADTQYF
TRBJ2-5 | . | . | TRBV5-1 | TGCGCCAGCAGCTTTTCAACAGCATATCAAGAGACCCAGTACTTC | CASSFSTAYQETQYF
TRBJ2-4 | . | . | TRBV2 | TGTGCCAGCATGCCGAGGGAAAACATTCAGTACTTC | CASMPRENIQYF
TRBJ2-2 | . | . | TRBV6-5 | TGTGCCAGCAGGGCTTGGGGGACCACCGGGGAGCTGTTTTTT | CASRAWGTTGELFF
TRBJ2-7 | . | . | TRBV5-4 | TGTGCCAGCAGCTTGGTTGGTCGGAACTCCTACGAGCAGTACTTC | CASSLVGRNSYEQYF
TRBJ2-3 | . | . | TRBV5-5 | TGTGCCAGCAGCCCGGGACGTGGCACAGATACGCAGTATTTT | CASSPGRGTDTQYF
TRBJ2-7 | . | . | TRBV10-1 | TGCGCCAGCAGTGAGTCGACGTACTACGAGCAGTACTTC | CASSESTYYEQYF
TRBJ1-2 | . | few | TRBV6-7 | TGTGCCAGCAGTAACCCGAGGCAGGGCTTCGGCTACACCTTC | CASSNPRQGFGYTF
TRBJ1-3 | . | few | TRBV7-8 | TGTGCCAGCAGCTCCGACAGCCCACGCTCTGGAAACACCATATATTTT | CASSSDSPRSGNTIYF
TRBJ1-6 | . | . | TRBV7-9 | TGTGCCAGCAGCTTTCCAGGGGATTCACCCCTCCACTTT | CASSFPGDSPLHF
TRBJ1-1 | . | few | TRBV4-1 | TGCGCCAGCAGCCAAGAGATTCGGATGAACACTGAAGCTTTCTTT | CASSQEIRMNTEAFF
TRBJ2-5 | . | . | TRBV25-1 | TGTGCCAGCAGTCGACCCGGGCGTTACCAAGAGACCCAGTACTTC | CASSRPGRYQETQYF
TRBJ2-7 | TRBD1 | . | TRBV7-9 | TGTGCCAGCAGCACTGTGACAGGGTACCACGAGCAGTACTTC | CASSTVTGYHEQYF
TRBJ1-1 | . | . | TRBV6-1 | TGTGCCAGCAGTGAAGCAACATCCCACACTGAAGCTTTCTTT | CASSEATSHTEAFF
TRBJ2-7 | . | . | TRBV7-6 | TGTGCCAGCAGCTTACGGGGGTCCACGACTTTGGCTTCCTACGAGCAGTACTTC | CASSLRGSTTLASYEQYF
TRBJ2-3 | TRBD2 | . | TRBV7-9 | TGTGCCAGCAGCTCCCTGGGCGGGGGGCAAAGCACAGATACGCAGTATTTT | CASSSLGGGQSTDTQYF
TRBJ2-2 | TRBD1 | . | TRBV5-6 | TGTGCCAGCAGCTCGGACAGGACGAACACCGGGGAGCTGTTTTTT | CASSSDRTNTGELFF
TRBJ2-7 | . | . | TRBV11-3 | TGTGCCAGCAGCTTATTCTCGGGCGAGCAGTACTTC | CASSLFSGEQYF
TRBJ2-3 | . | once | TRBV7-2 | TGTGCCAGCAGCTCTCTATGGCACAGCACAGATACGCAGTATTTT | CASSSLWHSTDTQYF
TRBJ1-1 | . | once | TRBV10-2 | TGCGCCAGCAGCCCAGGGTTAACTAACACTGAAGCTTTCTTT | CASSPGLTNTEAFF
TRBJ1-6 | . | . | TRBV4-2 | TGTGCCAGCAGCCAAGATCATGGGGGAGGGTTTAATTCACCCCTCCACTTT | CASSQDHGGGFNSPLHF
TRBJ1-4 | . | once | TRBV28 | TGTGCCAGCAGTAGAACCGGGGGGGGTAATGAAAAACTGTTTTTT | CASSRTGGGNEKLFF
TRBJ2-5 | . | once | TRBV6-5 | TGTGCCAGCAGTTACGCAGGACCTAAAGAGACCCAGTACTTC | CASSYAGPKETQYF
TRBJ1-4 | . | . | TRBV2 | TGTGCCAGCAGGCCTACAGCCTCAAATGAAAAACTGTTTTTT | CASRPTASNEKLFF
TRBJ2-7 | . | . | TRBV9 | TGTGCCAGCAGCGTAGGAGTGAGGTCAGACAGCGAGCAGTACTTC | CASSVGVRSDSEQYF
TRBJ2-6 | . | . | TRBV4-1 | TGCGCCAGCAGCCAAGATAGGCCAGGGGGGCTAGAAGTTTACGGGGCCAACGTCCTGACTTTC | CASSQDRPGGLEVYGANVLTF
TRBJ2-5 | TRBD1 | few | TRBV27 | TGTGCCAGCAGTAAAGAGGGACAGGGGCACCTCCAAGAGACCCAGTACTTC | CASSKEGQGHLQETQYF
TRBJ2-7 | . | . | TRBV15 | TGTGCCACCAGCAGAGAGATTGGATACGAGCAGTACTTC | CATSREIGYEQYF
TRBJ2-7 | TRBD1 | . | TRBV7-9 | TGTGCCAGCAGCTTAAGGTCGGACAGGGGCCACGAGCAGTACTTC | CASSLRSDRGHEQYF
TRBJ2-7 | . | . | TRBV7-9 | TGTGCCAGCAGCCCTGAGTACGAGCAGTACTTC | CASSPEYEQYF
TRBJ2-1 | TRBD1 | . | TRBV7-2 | TGTGCCAGCAGCTTACTTACCCTTCGGACAGGGGGCCGCAATGAGCAGTTCTTC | CASSLLTLRTGGRNEQFF
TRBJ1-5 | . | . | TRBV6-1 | TGTGCCAGCAGGATGGCAAGCAATCAGCCCCAGCATTTT | CASRMASNQPQHF
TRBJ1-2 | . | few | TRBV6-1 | TGTGCCAGCAGTGAAAAACGGTCGGTCTATGGCTACACCTTC | CASSEKRSVYGYTF